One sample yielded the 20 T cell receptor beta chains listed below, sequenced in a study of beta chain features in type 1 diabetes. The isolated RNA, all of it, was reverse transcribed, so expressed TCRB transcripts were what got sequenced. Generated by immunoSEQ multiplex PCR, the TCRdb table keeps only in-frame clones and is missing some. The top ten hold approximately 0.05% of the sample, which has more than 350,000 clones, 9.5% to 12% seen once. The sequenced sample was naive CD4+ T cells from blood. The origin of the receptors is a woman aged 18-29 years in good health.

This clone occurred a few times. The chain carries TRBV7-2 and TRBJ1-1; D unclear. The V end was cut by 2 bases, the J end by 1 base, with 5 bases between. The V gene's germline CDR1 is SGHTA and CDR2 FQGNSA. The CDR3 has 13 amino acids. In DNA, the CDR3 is TGTGCCAGCAGCTTATGGGGGAACACTGAAGCTTTCTTT. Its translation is CASSLWGNTEAFF. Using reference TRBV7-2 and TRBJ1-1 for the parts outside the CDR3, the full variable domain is GAGVSQSPSNKVTEKGKDVELRCDPISGHTALYWYRQSLGQGLEFLIYFQGNSAPDKSGLPSDRFSAERTGGSVSTLTIQRTQQEDSAVYLCASSLWGNTEAFFGQGTRLTVV.

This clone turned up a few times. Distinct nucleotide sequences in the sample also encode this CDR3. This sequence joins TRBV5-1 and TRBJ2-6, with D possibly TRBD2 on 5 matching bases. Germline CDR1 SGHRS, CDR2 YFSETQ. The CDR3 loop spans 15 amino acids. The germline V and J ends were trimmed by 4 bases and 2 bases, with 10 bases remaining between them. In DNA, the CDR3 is TGCGCCAGCAGCCTAGGACTGGCTGGGGCCAACGTCCTGACTTTC. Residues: CASSLGLAGANVLTF.

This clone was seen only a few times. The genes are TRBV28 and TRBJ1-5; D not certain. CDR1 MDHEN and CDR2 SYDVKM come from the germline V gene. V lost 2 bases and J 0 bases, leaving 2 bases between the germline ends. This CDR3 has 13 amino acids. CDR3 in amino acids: CASSLVSNQPQHF. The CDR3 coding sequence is TGTGCCAGCAGTTTAGTTAGCAATCAGCCCCAGCATTTT.

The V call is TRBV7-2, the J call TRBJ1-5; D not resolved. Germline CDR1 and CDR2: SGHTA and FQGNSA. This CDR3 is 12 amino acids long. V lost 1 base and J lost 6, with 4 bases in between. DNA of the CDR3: TGTGCCAGCAGCTTAGTGACTCAGCCCCAGCATTTT. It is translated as CASSLVTQPQHF.

CDR3 sequence: CASSTAGPREETQYF. The CDR3 bases are TGTGCCAGCTCAACCGCCGGGCCAAGGGAAGAGACCCAGTACTTC. This chain joins TRBV27 and TRBJ2-5, with D unresolved. V was shortened by 8 bases and J by 3 bases, with 19 bases between the two germline ends. The CDR3 has 15 residues. Germline V CDR1 and CDR2: MNHEY, SMNVEV (reference sequence).

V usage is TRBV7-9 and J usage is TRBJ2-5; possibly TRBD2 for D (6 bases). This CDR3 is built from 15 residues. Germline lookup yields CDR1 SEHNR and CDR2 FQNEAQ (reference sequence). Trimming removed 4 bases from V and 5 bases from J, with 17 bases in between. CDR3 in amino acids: CASSSAEREVETQYF. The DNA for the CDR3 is TGTGCCAGCAGCTCAGCTGAGAGGGAGGTGGAGACCCAGTACTTC.

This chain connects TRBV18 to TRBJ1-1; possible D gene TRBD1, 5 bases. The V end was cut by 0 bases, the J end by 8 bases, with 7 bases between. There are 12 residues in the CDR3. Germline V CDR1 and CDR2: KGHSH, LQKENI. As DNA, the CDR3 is TGTGCCAGCTCACCACCGAAGGGGGAAGCTTTCTTT. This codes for CASSPPKGEAFF.

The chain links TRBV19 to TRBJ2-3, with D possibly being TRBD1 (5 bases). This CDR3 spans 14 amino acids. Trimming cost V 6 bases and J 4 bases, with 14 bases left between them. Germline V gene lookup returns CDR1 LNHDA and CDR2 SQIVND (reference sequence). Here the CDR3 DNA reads TGTGCCAGTAGCACACCCGGACATCCAGATACGCAGTATTTT. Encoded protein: CASSTPGHPDTQYF.

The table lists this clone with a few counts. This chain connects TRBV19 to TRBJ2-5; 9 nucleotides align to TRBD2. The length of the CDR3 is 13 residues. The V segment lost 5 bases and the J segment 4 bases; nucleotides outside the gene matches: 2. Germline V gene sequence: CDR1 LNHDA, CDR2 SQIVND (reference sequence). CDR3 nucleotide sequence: TGTGCCAGTAGTGTGACTAGCGGAGAGACCCAGTACTTC. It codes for CASSVTSGETQYF.

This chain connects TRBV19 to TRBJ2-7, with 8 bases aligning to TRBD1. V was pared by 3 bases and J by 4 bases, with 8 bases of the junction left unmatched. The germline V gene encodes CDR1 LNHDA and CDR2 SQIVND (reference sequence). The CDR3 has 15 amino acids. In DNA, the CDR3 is TGTGCCAGTAGTATTGGGGGGACAGGAGGTTACGAGCAGTACTTC. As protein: CASSIGGTGGYEQYF. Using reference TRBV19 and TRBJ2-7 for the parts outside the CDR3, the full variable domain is DGGITQSPKYLFRKEGQNVTLSCEQNLNHDAMYWYRQDPGQGLRLIYYSQIVNDFQKGDIAEGYSVSREKKESFPLTVTSAQKNPTAFYLCASSIGGTGGYEQYFGPGTRLTVT.

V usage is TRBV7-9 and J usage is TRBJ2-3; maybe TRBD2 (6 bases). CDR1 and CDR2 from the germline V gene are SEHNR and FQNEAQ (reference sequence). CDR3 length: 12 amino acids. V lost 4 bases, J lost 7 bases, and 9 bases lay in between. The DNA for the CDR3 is TGTGCCAGCAGCTGGGACTCCAATACGCAGTATTTT. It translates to CASSWDSNTQYF. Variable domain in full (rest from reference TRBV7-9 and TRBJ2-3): DTGVSQNPRHKITKRGQNVTFRCDPISEHNRLYWYRQTLGQGPEFLTYFQNEAQLEKSRLLSDRFSAERPKGSFSTLEIQRTEQGDSAMYLCASSWDSNTQYFGPGTRLTVL.

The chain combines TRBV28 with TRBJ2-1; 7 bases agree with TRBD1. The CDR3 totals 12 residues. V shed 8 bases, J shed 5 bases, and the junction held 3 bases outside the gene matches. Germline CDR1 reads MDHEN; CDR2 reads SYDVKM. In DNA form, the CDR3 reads TGTGCCAGCTCTACAGGGGACAATGAGCAGTTCTTC. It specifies CASSTGDNEQFF. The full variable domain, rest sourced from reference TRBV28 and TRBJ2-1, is DVKVTQSSRYLVKRTGEKVFLECVQDMDHENMFWYRQDPGLGLRLIYFSYDVKMKEKGDIPEGYSVSREKKERFSLILESASTNQTSMYLCASSTGDNEQFFGPGTRLTVL.

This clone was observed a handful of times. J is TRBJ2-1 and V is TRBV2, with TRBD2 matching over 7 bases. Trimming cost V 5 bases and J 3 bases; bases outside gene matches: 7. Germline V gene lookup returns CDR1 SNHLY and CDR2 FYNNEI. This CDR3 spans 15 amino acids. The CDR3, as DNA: TGTGCCAGCAGTCCCCGGGGAGGGCGCTACAATGAGCAGTTCTTC. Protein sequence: CASSPRGGRYNEQFF.

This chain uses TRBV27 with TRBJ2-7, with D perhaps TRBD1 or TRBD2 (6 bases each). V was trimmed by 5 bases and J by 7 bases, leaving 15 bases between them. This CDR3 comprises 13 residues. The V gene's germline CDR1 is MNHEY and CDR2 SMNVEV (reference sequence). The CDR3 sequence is CASSPLTGREQYV. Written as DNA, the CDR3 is TGTGCCAGCAGTCCCCTTACAGGGAGGGAGCAGTACGTC.

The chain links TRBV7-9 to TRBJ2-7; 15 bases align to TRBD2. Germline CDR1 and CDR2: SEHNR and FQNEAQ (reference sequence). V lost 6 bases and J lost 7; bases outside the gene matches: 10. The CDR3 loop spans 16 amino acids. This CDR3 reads CASSSGLAGGPREQYF. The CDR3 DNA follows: TGTGCCAGCAGTTCAGGACTAGCGGGAGGGCCGCGGGAGCAGTACTTC.

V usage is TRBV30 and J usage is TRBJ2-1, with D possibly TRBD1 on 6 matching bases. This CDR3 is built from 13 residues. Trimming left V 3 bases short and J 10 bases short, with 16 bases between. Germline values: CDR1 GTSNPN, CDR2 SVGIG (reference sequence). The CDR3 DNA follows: TGTGCCTGGAGAGGACAGCCTAAAGGGGAGCAGTTCTTC. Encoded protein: CAWRGQPKGEQFF.

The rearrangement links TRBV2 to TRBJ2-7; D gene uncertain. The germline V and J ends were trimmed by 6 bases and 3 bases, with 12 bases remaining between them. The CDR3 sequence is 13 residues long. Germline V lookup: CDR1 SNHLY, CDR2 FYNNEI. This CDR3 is CASRATSNYEQYF. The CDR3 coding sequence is TGTGCCAGCAGGGCGACAAGTAACTACGAGCAGTACTTC.

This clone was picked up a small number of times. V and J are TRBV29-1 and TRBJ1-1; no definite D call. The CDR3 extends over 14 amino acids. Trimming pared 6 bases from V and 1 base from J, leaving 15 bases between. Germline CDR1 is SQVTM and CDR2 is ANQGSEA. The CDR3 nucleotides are TGCAGCGTCGTACTGCCGGGCGGGAACACTGAAGCTTTCTTT. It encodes CSVVLPGGNTEAFF. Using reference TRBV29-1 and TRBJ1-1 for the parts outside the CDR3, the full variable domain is SAVISQKPSRDICQRGTSLTIQCQVDSQVTMMFWYRQQPGQSLTLIATANQGSEATYESGFVIDKFPISRPNLTFSTLTVSNMSPEDSSIYLCSVVLPGGNTEAFFGQGTRLTVV.

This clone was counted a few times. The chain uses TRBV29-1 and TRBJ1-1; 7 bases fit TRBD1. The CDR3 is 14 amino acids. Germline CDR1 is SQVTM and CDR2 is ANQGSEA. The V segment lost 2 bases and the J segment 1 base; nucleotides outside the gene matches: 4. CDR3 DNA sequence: TGCAGCGTTGAACCGGGACAGACGAACACTGAAGCTTTCTTT. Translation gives CSVEPGQTNTEAFF.

The CDR3, as DNA: TGTGCCAGCAGCGTACCGGGACCGCCACTCTCTGGGGCCAACGTCCTGACTTTC. This gives the protein CASSVPGPPLSGANVLTF. The gene calls are TRBV7-6 and TRBJ2-6; D may be TRBD1 or TRBD2 (5 bases each). Germline-derived CDR1 and CDR2 are SGHVS and FNYEAQ. The CDR3 runs to 18 residues. Trimming took 5 bases from V and 0 from J, leaving 17 bases between them.